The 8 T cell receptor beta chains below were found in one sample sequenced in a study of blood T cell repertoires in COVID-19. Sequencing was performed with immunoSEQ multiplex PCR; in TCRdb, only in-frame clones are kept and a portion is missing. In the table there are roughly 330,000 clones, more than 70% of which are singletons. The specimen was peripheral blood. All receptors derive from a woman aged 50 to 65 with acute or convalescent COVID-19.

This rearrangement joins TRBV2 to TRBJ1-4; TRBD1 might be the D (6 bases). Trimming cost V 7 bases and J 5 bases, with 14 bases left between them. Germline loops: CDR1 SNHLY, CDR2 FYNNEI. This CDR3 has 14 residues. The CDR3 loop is CASTDERGNEKLFF. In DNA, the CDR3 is TGTGCCAGCACCGACGAAAGGGGGAATGAAAAACTGTTTTTT. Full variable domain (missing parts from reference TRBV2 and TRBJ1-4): EPEVTQTPSHQVTQMGQEVILRCVPISNHLYFYWYRQILGQKVEFLVSFYNNEISEKSEIFDDQFSVERPDGSNFTLKIRSTKLEDSAMYFCASTDERGNEKLFFGSGTQLSVL.

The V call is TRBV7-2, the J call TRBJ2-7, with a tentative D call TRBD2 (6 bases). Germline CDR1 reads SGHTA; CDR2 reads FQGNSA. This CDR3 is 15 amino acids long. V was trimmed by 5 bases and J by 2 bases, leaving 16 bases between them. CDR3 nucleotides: TGTGCCAGCAGCCGTAGTACCGGGACTCCCTACGAGCAGTACTTC. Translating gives CASSRSTGTPYEQYF.

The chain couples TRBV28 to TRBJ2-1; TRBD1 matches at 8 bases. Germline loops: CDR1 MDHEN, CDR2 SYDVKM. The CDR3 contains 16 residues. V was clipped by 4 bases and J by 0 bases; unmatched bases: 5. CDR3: CASSSTGAISYNEQFF. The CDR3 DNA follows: TGTGCCAGCAGTTCGACAGGGGCGATCTCCTACAATGAGCAGTTCTTC.

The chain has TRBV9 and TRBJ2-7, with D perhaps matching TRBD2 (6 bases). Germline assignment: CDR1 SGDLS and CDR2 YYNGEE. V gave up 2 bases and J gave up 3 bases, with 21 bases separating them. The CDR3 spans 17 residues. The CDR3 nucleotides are TGTGCCAGCAGCGTGTCCCTTTCCCCGAGCGGGCACTACGAGCAGTACTTC. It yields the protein CASSVSLSPSGHYEQYF. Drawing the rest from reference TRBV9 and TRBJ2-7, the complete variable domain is DSGVTQTPKHLITATGQRVTLRCSPRSGDLSVYWYQQSLDQGLQFLIQYYNGEERAKGNILERFSAQQFPDLHSELNLSSLELGDSALYFCASSVSLSPSGHYEQYFGPGTRLTVT.

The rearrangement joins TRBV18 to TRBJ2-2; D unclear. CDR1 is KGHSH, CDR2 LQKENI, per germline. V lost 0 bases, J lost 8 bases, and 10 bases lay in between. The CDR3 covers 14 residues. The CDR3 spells CASSPPSSFGELFF. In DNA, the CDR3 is TGTGCCAGCTCACCACCTTCTAGTTTTGGGGAGCTGTTTTTT.

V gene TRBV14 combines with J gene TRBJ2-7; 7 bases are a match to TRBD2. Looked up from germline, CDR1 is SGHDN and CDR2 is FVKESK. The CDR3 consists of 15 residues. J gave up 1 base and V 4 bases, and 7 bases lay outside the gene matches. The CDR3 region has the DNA TGTGCCAGCAGCCCAGAGCGGGAAAGGTCCTACGAGCAGTACTTC. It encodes CASSPERERSYEQYF.

Here the CDR3 reads CASSLTDTTDTQYF. The DNA of the CDR3 is TGTGCCAGCAGTTTAACGGACACCACAGATACGCAGTATTTT. The rearrangement links TRBV6-2 or TRBV6-3 to TRBJ2-3; TRBD1 is a possible D gene (5 bases). V lost 4 bases and J lost 2, with 10 bases in between. From germline, CDR1 is MNHEY and CDR2 SVGEGT. The CDR3 is 14 amino acids.

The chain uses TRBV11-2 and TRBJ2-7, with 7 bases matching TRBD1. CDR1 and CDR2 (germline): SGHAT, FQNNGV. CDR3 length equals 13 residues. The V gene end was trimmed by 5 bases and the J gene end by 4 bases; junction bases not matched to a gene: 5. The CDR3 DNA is TGTGCCAGCAGCCCCGACAGGGTGTACGAGCAGTACTTC. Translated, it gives CASSPDRVYEQYF.